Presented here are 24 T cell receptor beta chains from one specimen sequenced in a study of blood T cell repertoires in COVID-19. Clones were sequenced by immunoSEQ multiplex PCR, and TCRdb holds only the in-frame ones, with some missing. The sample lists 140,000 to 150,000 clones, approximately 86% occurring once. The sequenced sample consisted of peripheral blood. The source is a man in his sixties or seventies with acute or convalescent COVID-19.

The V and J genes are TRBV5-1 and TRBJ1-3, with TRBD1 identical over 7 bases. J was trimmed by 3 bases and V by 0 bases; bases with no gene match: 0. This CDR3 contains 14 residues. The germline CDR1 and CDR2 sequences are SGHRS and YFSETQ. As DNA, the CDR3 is TGCGCCAGCAGCTTGGACAGGGGTGGAAACACCATATATTTT. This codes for CASSLDRGGNTIYF.

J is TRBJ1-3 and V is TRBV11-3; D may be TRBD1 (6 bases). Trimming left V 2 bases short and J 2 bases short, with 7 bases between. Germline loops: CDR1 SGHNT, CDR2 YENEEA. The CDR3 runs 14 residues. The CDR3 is CASSLSGAGNTIYF. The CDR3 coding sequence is TGTGCCAGCAGCTTATCAGGGGCTGGAAACACCATATATTTT.

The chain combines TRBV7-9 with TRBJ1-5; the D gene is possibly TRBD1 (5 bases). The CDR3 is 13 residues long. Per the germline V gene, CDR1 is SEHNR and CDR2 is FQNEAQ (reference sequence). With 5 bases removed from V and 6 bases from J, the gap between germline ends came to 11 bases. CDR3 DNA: TGTGCCAGCAGCGTATCAGGGTCTCAGCCCCAGCATTTT. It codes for CASSVSGSQPQHF.

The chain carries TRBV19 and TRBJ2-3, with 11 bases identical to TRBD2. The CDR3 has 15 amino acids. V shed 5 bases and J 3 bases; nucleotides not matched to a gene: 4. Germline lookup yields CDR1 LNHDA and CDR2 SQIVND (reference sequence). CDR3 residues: CASSALAGDTDTQYF. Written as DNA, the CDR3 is TGTGCCAGTAGTGCACTAGCGGGGGATACAGATACGCAGTATTTT.

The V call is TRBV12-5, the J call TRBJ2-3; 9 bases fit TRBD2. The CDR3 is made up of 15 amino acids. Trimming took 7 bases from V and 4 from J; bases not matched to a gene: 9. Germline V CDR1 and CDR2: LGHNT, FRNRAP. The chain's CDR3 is CASALGSGSPDTQYF. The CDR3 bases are TGTGCTAGTGCCCTGGGTAGCGGGAGCCCAGATACGCAGTATTTT. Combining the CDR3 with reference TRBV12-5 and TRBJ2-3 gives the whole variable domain DARVTQTPRHKVTEMGQEVTMRCQPILGHNTVFWYRQTMMQGLELLAYFRNRAPLDDSGMPKDRFSAEMPDATLATLKIQPSEPRDSAVYFCASALGSGSPDTQYFGPGTRLTVL.

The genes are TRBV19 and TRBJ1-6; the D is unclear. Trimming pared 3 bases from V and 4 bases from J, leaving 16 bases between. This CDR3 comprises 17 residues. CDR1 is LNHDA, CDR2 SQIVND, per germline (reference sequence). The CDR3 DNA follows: TGTGCCAGTAGTATTGTGGGATCCGGGGATTATAATTCACCCCTCCACTTT. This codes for CASSIVGSGDYNSPLHF.

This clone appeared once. The CDR3 spells CASSQGGGPVYGYTF. DNA for the CDR3: TGCGCCAGCAGCCAAGGGGGGGGGCCCGTCTATGGCTACACCTTC. The V gene is TRBV4-1, the J gene TRBJ1-2, with D possibly being TRBD1 (6 bases). Trimming removed 1 base at V and 4 bases at J, with 13 bases between. The germline V gene has CDR1 MGHRA and CDR2 YSYEKL. The CDR3 has 15 residues.

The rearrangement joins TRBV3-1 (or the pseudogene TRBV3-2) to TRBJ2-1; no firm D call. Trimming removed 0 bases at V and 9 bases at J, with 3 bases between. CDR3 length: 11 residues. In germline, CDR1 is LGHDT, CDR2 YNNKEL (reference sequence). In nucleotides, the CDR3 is TGTGCCAGCAGCCAAGAACTTGAGCAGTTCTTC. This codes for CASSQELEQFF.

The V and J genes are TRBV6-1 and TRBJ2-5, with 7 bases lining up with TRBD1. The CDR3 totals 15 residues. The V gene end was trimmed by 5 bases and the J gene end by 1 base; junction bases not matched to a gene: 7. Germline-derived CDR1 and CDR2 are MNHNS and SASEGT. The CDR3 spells CASSSIDRAQETQYF. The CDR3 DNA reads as TGTGCCAGCAGTTCCATAGACAGGGCCCAAGAGACCCAGTACTTC.

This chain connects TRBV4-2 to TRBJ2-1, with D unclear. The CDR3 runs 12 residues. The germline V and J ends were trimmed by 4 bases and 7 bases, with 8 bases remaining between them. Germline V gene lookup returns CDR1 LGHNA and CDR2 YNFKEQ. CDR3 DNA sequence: TGTGCCAGCAGCCCAACCGGGAATGAGCAGTTCTTC. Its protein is CASSPTGNEQFF.

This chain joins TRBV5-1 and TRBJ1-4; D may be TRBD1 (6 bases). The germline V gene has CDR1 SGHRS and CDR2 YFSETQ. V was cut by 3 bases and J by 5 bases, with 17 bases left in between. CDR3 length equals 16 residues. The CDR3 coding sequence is TGCGCCAGCAGCTCATCCACCGGACAGAGGAATGAAAAACTGTTTTTT. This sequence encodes CASSSSTGQRNEKLFF. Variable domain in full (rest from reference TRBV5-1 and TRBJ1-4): KAGVTQTPRYLIKTRGQQVTLSCSPISGHRSVSWYQQTPGQGLQFLFEYFSETQRNKGNFPGRFSGRQFSNSRSEMNVSTLELGDSALYLCASSSSTGQRNEKLFFGSGTQLSVL.

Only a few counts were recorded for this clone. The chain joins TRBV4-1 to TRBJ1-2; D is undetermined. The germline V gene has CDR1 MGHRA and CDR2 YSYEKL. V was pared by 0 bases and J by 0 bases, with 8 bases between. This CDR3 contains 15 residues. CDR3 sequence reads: CASSQDQGANYGYTF. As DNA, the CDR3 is TGCGCCAGCAGCCAAGATCAAGGAGCTAACTATGGCTACACCTTC.

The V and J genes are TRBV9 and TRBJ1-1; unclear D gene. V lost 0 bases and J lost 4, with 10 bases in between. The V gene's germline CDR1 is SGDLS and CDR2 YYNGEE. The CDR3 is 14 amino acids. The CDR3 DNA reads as TGTGCCAGCAGCGTAGGAGGCGGTACCACTGAAGCTTTCTTT. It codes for CASSVGGGTTEAFF.

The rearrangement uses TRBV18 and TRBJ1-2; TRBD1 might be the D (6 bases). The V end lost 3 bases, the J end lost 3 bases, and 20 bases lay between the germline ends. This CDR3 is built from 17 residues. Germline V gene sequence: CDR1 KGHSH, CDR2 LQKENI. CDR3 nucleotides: TGTGCCAGCTCACCTACCGGGACAAGGTCCGATTACTATGGCTACACCTTC. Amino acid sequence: CASSPTGTRSDYYGYTF.

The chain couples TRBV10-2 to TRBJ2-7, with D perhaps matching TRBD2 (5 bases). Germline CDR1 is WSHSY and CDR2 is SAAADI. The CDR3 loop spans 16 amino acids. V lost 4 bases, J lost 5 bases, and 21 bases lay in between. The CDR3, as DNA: TGCGCCAGCAGTGTGTCCGACGGAGGCTCTTTCGACGAGCAGTACTTC. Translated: CASSVSDGGSFDEQYF.

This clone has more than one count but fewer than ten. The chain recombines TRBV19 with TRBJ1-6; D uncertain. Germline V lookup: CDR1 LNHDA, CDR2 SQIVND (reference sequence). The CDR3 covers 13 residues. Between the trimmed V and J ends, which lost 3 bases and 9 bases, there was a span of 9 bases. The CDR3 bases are TGTGCCAGTAGTATGAGGCACCCTTCACCCCTCCACTTT. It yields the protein CASSMRHPSPLHF. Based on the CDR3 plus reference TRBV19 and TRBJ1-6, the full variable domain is DGGITQSPKYLFRKEGQNVTLSCEQNLNHDAMYWYRQDPGQGLRLIYYSQIVNDFQKGDIAEGYSVSREKKESFPLTVTSAQKNPTAFYLCASSMRHPSPLHFGNGTRLTVT.

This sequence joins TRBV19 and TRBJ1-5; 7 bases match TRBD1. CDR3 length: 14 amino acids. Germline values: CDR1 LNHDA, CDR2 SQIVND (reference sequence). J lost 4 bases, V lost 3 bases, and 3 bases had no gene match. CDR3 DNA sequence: TGTGCCAGTAGTATGGGACAGATGAATCAGCCCCAGCATTTT. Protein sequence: CASSMGQMNQPQHF.

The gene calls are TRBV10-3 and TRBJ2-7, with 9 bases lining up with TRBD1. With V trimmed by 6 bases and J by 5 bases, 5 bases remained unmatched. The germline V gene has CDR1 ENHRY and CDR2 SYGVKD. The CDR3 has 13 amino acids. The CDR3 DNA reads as TGTGCCATCAGACCGGGACAGGGCCACGAGCAGTACTTC. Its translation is CAIRPGQGHEQYF.

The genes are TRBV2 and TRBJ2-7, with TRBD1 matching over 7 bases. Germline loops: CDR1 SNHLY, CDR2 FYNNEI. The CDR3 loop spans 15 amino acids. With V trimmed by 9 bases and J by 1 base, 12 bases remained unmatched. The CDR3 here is CASKPQGPRSYEQYF. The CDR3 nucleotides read TGTGCCAGTAAACCACAGGGGCCCCGATCCTACGAGCAGTACTTC.

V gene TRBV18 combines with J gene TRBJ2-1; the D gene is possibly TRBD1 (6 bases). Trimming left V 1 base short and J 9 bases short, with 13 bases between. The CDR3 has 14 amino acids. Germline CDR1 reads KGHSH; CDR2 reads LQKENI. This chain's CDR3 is CASSPQQGRGEQFF. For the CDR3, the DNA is TGTGCCAGCTCACCACAACAGGGAAGGGGTGAGCAGTTCTTC. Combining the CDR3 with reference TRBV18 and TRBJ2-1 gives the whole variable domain NAGVMQNPRHLVRRRGQEARLRCSPMKGHSHVYWYRQLPEEGLKFMVYLQKENIIDESGMPKERFSAEFPKEGPSILRIQQVVRGDSAAYFCASSPQQGRGEQFFGPGTRLTVL.

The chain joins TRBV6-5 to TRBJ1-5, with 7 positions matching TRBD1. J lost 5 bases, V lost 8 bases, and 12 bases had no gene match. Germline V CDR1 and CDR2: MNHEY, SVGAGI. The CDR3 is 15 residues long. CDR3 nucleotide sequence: TGTGCCAGCCTTTTTTTGAGGGGGCAGGATCAGCCCCAGCATTTT. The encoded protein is CASLFLRGQDQPQHF.

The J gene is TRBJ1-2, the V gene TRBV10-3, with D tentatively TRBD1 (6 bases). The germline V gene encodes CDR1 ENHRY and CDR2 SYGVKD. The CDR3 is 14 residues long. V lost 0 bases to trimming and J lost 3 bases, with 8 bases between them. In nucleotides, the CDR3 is TGTGCCATCAGTGAGTCCGCAGGGGACTATGGCTACACCTTC. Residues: CAISESAGDYGYTF.

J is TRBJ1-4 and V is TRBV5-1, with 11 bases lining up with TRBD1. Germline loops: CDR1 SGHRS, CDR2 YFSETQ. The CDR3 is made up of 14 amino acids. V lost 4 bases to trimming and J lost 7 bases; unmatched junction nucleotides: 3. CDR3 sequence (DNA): TGCGCCAGCAGCCGGACAGGGGGCGGTGAAAAACTGTTTTTT. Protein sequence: CASSRTGGGEKLFF. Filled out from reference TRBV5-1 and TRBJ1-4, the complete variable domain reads KAGVTQTPRYLIKTRGQQVTLSCSPISGHRSVSWYQQTPGQGLQFLFEYFSETQRNKGNFPGRFSGRQFSNSRSEMNVSTLELGDSALYLCASSRTGGGEKLFFGSGTQLSVL.

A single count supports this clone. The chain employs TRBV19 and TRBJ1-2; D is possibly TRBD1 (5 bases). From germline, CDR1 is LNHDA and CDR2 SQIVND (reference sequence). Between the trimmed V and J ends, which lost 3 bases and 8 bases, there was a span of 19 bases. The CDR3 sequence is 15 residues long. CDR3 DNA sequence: TGTGCCAGTAGTATTATCCAGGGAGGGAGTGGAGGCTACACCTTC. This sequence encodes CASSIIQGGSGGYTF.